Each of the 21 T cell receptor beta chains below was sequenced from the same sample in a study of breast tumors, draining lymph nodes, adjacent tissues. One entry per CDR3 protein, called by TCRdb with MiXCR from the multiplex PCR reads. Seen here are 200,000 to 300,000 distinct CDR3 sequences, about 30% observed once, and the top ten hold under 1.2%. Breast cancer patients provided tissue from their axillary draining lymph nodes. The material sequenced was axillary lymph node tissue. These receptors were obtained from a female donor with breast cancer. Some clones in this sample may be carry-over from other donors' samples.

This clonotype was seen repeatedly, ten times or more. The chain is built from TRBV20-1 and TRBJ1-3; no clear D. Between the trimmed V and J ends, which lost 3 bases and 0 bases, there was a span of 9 bases. The CDR3 extends over 14 amino acids. Germline CDR1 reads DFQATT; CDR2 reads SNEGSKA (reference sequence). The CDR3 sequence: CSARDGSSGNTIYF. For the CDR3, the DNA is TGCAGTGCTAGGGATGGGAGCTCTGGAAACACCATATATTTT.

The sample holds many counts of this clonotype. The rearrangement links TRBV7-2 to TRBJ2-2, with D unresolved. The ends were cut back, 3 bases at V and 8 bases at J, with 7 bases in the middle. The germline CDR1 and CDR2 sequences are SGHTA and FQGNSA. The CDR3 spans 12 residues. The CDR3 nucleotides read TGTGCCAGCAGCTTTGCCGGGGGGGAGCTGTTTTTT. It specifies CASSFAGGELFF.

Turning to this clonotype: This may come from a read error, since a much larger clone is one base off. Because it lacks the conserved phenylalanine or tryptophan at the end, this CDR3 is likely a read error. The J gene is TRBJ2-1, the V gene TRBV11-2, with 11 bases aligning to TRBD2. The junction had 8 bases not matched to a gene; V was cut back by 1 base and J by 3 bases. The CDR3 is made up of 18 amino acids. The germline V gene has CDR1 SGHAT and CDR2 FQNNGV. For the CDR3, the DNA is TGTGCCAGCAGCTTAGGACAAGTTAGCGGGAGGGTCTACAATGAGCAGTTCCTC. Its translation is CASSLGQVSGRVYNEQFL.

This clonotype appeared many times. V is TRBV20-1 and J is TRBJ2-3; 7 positions agree with TRBD2. Germline loops: CDR1 DFQATT, CDR2 SNEGSKA (reference sequence). The CDR3 has 14 residues. The V and J ends lost 3 bases and 4 bases, in that order; junction bases with no gene match: 7. CDR3 protein: CSARGGRGADTQYF. DNA of the CDR3: TGCAGTGCTAGGGGCGGGAGAGGAGCAGATACGCAGTATTTT.

This sequence joins TRBV25-1 and TRBJ2-7, with TRBD1 matching over 8 bases. The germline V gene encodes CDR1 MGHDK and CDR2 SYGVNS. V dropped 5 bases and J dropped 5; count of bases not matched to a gene: 8. The CDR3 is made up of 14 amino acids. The CDR3 region has the DNA TGTGCCAGCAGTACCTCGACAGGGGAGGACGAGCAGTACTTC. This encodes CASSTSTGEDEQYF.

This clonotype was picked up many times. The chain couples TRBV7-6 to TRBJ2-1; D gene ambiguous. The germline gives CDR1 SGHVS, CDR2 FNYEAQ. This CDR3 is 11 amino acids long. Trimming took 5 bases from V and 5 from J, leaving 4 bases between them. The CDR3: CASSAHNEQFF. Written as DNA, the CDR3 is TGTGCCAGCAGCGCCCACAATGAGCAGTTCTTC.

V usage is TRBV6-5 and J usage is TRBJ2-1, with 9 bases fitting TRBD2. The V segment lost 8 bases and the J segment 14 bases; nucleotides outside the gene matches: 19. The CDR3 loop spans 15 amino acids. Germline CDR1 and CDR2: MNHEY and SVGAGI. CDR3 coding DNA: TGTGCCAGCTCACGATCTAGCCGTTTGGCGGGGGGGGAGTTCTTC. Translated: CASSRSSRLAGGEFF.

CDR3 nucleotide sequence: TGTGCCAGCAGCTTAGGGGCGGGGCATGGCTACACCTTC. This sequence encodes CASSLGAGHGYTF. The chain couples TRBV7-9 to TRBJ1-2; TRBD1 might be the D (5 bases). This CDR3 spans 13 amino acids. V was clipped by 1 base and J by 6 bases, with 9 bases between them. Germline CDR1 reads SEHNR; CDR2 reads FQNEAQ (reference sequence).

A remark on this clonotype: A much larger clone differs by one base, so this may be a read error. The chain carries TRBV6-5 and TRBJ1-2; D not certain. The germline V gene has CDR1 MNHEY and CDR2 SVGAGI. The CDR3 has 17 amino acids. The CDR3 coding sequence is TGTGCCAGCAGTTACTCTCTCATCAACATGCCCCAATATGGCTGCACCTTC. Protein product: CASSYSLINMPQYGCTF.

This clonotype was seen repeatedly, ten times or more. The chain joins TRBV5-4 to TRBJ1-4; 9 bases are shared with TRBD1. The trim removed 4 bases at V and 7 bases at J, leaving 8 bases unmatched. Germline lookup yields CDR1 SGHNT and CDR2 YYREEE (reference sequence). The CDR3 is 15 amino acids. Here the CDR3 reads CASSEAGTGIEKLFF. CDR3 nucleotides: TGTGCCAGCAGCGAAGCCGGGACAGGGATTGAAAAACTGTTTTTT.

The J gene is TRBJ2-1, the V gene TRBV11-3; TRBD2 might be the D (6 bases). Trimming left V 5 bases short and J 3 bases short, with 11 bases between. Per the germline V gene, CDR1 is SGHNT and CDR2 is YENEEA. CDR3 length equals 14 residues. The DNA of the CDR3 is TGTGCCAGCAGCCTCCGGGACTTCTACAATGAGCAGTTCTTC. Protein sequence: CASSLRDFYNEQFF.

This clonotype was observed at least ten times. The chain combines TRBV6-6 with TRBJ1-4, with 8 nucleotides matching TRBD1. The V gene's germline CDR1 is MNHNY and CDR2 SVGAGI (reference sequence). The CDR3 totals 14 residues. The ends lost 3 bases at V and 8 bases at J; junction bases unmatched: 5. The CDR3, as DNA: TGTGCCAGCAGTTATAGCAGGGGGCGAGAAAAACTGTTTTTT. Its translation: CASSYSRGREKLFF.

This clonotype was counted many times. The junction departs from germline at one end; a sequencing error may be responsible. The genes are TRBV2 and TRBJ2-3; 7 bases line up with TRBD2. Germline CDR1 and CDR2: SNHLY and FYNNEI. CDR3 size: 15 residues. CDR3 in DNA: TGTGCCAGCAGTCTCCAGCGGGACGGCACAGATACGCAGTGTTTT. Translating gives CASSLQRDGTDTQCF.

This clonotype was recorded at least ten times. The rearrangement uses TRBV7-6 and TRBJ2-3; weak D call: TRBD2 (5 bases). Germline assignment: CDR1 SGHVS and CDR2 FNYEAQ. The length of the CDR3 is 16 residues. V shed 1 base and J shed 0 bases, with 11 bases lying between them. The CDR3 DNA is TGTGCCAGCAGCTTAGAAGGCCGACTAAGCACAGATACGCAGTATTTT. Translated: CASSLEGRLSTDTQYF.

The V call is TRBV15, the J call TRBJ2-7; D might be TRBD2 (6 bases). CDR1 LNHNV and CDR2 YYDKDF come from the germline V gene (reference sequence). Trimming cost V 3 bases and J 6 bases, with 12 bases left between them. The CDR3 runs to 13 residues. CDR3 DNA sequence: TGTGCCACCAGCAGGCGACTGGGGGGCGAGCAGTACTTC. This translates into CATSRRLGGEQYF.

In this sample, this clonotype turned up many times. This sequence joins TRBV10-1 and TRBJ2-7, with D unclear. Deletions cut 3 bases from V and 4 bases from J, with 10 bases between. Germline CDR1 and CDR2: WNHNN and SYGVQD (reference sequence). The CDR3 length is 13 residues. CDR3 sequence reads: CASSEVVRYEQYF. The CDR3 DNA sequence: TGCGCCAGCAGTGAAGTGGTTCGATACGAGCAGTACTTC.

This clonotype was seen at least ten times. The chain links TRBV7-2 to TRBJ2-5; D possibly matches TRBD1 or TRBD2 (6 bases each). Germline CDR1 is SGHTA and CDR2 is FQGNSA. This CDR3 region has 14 residues. V lost 5 bases and J 3 bases, leaving 13 bases between the germline ends. CDR3 sequence: CASSLGGRKETQYF. As DNA, the CDR3 is TGTGCCAGCAGCCTTGGGGGGCGGAAAGAGACCCAGTACTTC.

This clonotype was detected ten times or more. As DNA, the CDR3 is TGTGCCAGCAGCCAAACAAGGGCTAGCGGGAGGGGGGTCACAGATACGCAGTATTTT. It specifies CASSQTRASGRGVTDTQYF. The chain combines TRBV4-2 with TRBJ2-3; 12 bases map to TRBD2. V gave up 2 bases and J gave up 2 bases; unmatched junction bases: 11. Germline V gives CDR1 LGHNA, CDR2 YNFKEQ. CDR3 length equals 19 residues.

Only a few counts were recorded for this clonotype. The chain joins TRBV6-1 to TRBJ2-5; D uncertain. V gave up 9 bases and J gave up 4 bases, with 21 bases separating them. The CDR3 covers 15 residues. Germline V CDR1 and CDR2: MNHNS, SASEGT. The CDR3 reads CASCYSARYGETQYF. The CDR3 DNA follows: TGTGCCAGTTGTTATTCGGCAAGATACGGAGAGACCCAGTACTTC.

This clonotype was observed many times. J is TRBJ2-7 and V is TRBV7-6; either TRBD1 or TRBD2 may supply D (5 bases each). With 5 bases removed from V and 3 bases from J, the gap between germline ends came to 14 bases. The CDR3 totals 14 residues. Germline V gene sequence: CDR1 SGHVS, CDR2 FNYEAQ. The CDR3 spells CASSPQRGNYEQYF. The DNA for the CDR3 is TGTGCCAGCAGCCCACAGAGGGGAAACTACGAGCAGTACTTC.

This clonotype appeared many times. V and J are TRBV3-1 and TRBJ1-6; 7 bases are a match to TRBD1. This CDR3 is 16 amino acids long. Germline CDR1 LGHDT, CDR2 YNNKEL (reference sequence). V lost 6 bases to trimming and J lost 7 bases; unmatched junction nucleotides: 12. As DNA, the CDR3 is TGTGCCAGCAGTATTGGACAGGCTCAGGTCAATTCACCCCTCCACTTT. Translated, it gives CASSIGQAQVNSPLHF. The variable domain in full, with the rest retrieved from reference TRBV3-1 and TRBJ1-6, is DTAVSQTPKYLVTQMGNDKSIKCEQNLGHDTMYWYKQDSKKFLKIMFSYNNKELIINETVPNRFSPKSPDKAHLNLHINSLELGDSAVYFCASSIGQAQVNSPLHFGNGTRLTVT.